A selection of T cell receptor beta chains follows, all from one sample in a study of T cell responses to AZD1222 COVID-19 vaccine. Only in-frame clones appear in the TCRdb table, and some are missing; sequencing was by immunoSEQ multiplex PCR. The sample records about 130,000 clones, 80% to 90% being singletons. This material consisted of peripheral blood, taken on day 0 of AZD1222 vaccination. The receptors shown here come from an adult in good health. The CDR3 runs from the conserved cysteine through the conserved F or W. The D gene is left open where the match is weak. Not every row has a clone size; where given, it reads once, few, many or a size class.

>TRBD1|TRBJ2-1|TRBV5-4|once
TGTGCCAGTGGGACAGCAGAATACAATGAGCAGTTCTTC
CASGTAEYNEQFF
>TRBD1|TRBJ1-2|TRBV30|NA
TGTGCCTGGAGTGTACGACGACAGGGGGCGCGGAGAGAAGATGGCTACACCTTC
CAWSVRRQGARREDGYTF
>TRBD1|TRBJ1-1|TRBV29-1|NA
TGCAGCGGCGACAGGGGAACTGAAGCTTTCTTT
CSGDRGTEAFF
>TRBD1|TRBJ2-7|TRBV27|few
TGTGCCAGCAGTTGGGACAGAGCCTACGAGCAGTACTTC
CASSWDRAYEQYF
>NA|TRBJ1-6|TRBV28|few
TGTGCCAGCGCTATCATAGGGCCCCTTAATTCACCCCTCCACTTT
CASAIIGPLNSPLHF
>NA|TRBJ1-1|TRBV5-8|NA
TGTGCCAGCAGCCGGGGACCGGGTAGCCGGACCACTGAAGCTTTCTTT
CASSRGPGSRTTEAFF
>NA|TRBJ1-4|TRBV7-9|once
TGTGCCAGCAGCCCTTGGGGTCGAAGGGGATCGGATGAAAAACTGTTTTTT
CASSPWGRRGSDEKLFF
>NA|TRBJ1-1|TRBV30|NA
TGTGCCTCCACCTTCGGGGGGGACACTGAAGCTTTCTTT
CASTFGGDTEAFF
>TRBD1|TRBJ1-6|TRBV11-2|NA
TGTGCCAGCAGATTATTACAGGGGAGGAATTCACCCCTCCACTTT
CASRLLQGRNSPLHF
>NA|TRBJ1-5|TRBV2|NA
TGTGCCAGCAGACTCAGGGTTGGGAATCAGCCCCAGCATTTT
CASRLRVGNQPQHF
>NA|TRBJ1-4|TRBV19|NA
TGTGCCAGCCTTGGCCAGTCCGCAAAACTGTTTTTT
CASLGQSAKLFF
>TRBD1|TRBJ2-5|TRBV11-1|NA
TGTGCCAGCAGCTTAGAACAGGGGCCCCTAGAGACCCAGTACTTC
CASSLEQGPLETQYF
>NA|TRBJ2-1|TRBV18|NA
TGTGCCAGCTCACCAAGTTATCACAATGAGCAGTTCTTC
CASSPSYHNEQFF
>NA|TRBJ1-3|TRBV18|NA
TGTGCCAGCTCACCACCGAGTTCGATAGCGAACACCATATATTTT
CASSPPSSIANTIYF
>NA|TRBJ1-1|TRBV3-1/TRBV3-2|NA
TGTGCCAGCAGCCAATTATTTATAGGCGATAACACTGAAGCTTTCTTT
CASSQLFIGDNTEAFF